This TCR beta chain was observed in a study of T cell clonality in common variable immunodeficiency. Many counts were recorded for this clone. The antigen remains undetermined. The observed sequence ends 3 residues before the CDR3 terminus, with the missing tail filled in from the germline J gene. Notes on the study in general: CVID subjects shared fewer TCRbeta clones than healthy controls did.

V dropped 6 bases and J dropped 5; count of bases not matched to a gene: 2. This CDR3 comprises 12 residues. Germline loops: CDR1 KGHSH, CDR2 LQKENI. Sequencing input was equivalent genomic DNA from CVID and controls. The protocol was immunoSEQ multiplex PCR, while the TCRdb copy is restricted to in-frame clones and leaves out a portion. The sample holds 30,000 to 45,000 clones, and no clone turns up only once. This TCR came from a person between 18 and 69 years old in good health. The sample consisted of peripheral blood mononuclear cells. The chain couples TRBV18 to TRBJ2-7, with TRBD1 identical over 9 bases. CDR3 bases read: TGTGCCAGCTCCCGGACAGGGGACGAG. This codes for CASSRTGDE. The whole CDR3 reads CASSRTGDEQYF.